One sample yielded the 21 T cell receptor beta chains listed below, sequenced in a study of T-cell reconstitution after alpha-beta-depleted transplantation in children. For TCRbeta, the library was prepared with unique molecular identifiers. TCRdb re-derived calls from the PCR reads in MiXCR, one entry per CDR3 protein. The repertoire holds a few hundred thousand distinct CDR3 sequences, with 10% to 15% as singletons. Sample: PBMCs, mostly from graft donor cells, taken 360 days after TCRalphabeta/CD19-depleted stem cell transplant. The receptors originated from a male patient aged 10 to 17 who had a stem cell transplant for acute myeloid leukemia, so the T cells may come from the graft donor.

Many counts were recorded for this clonotype. CDR3 bases: TGTGCCAGCAGCCACGCGTACGAGCAGTACTTC. Translation: CASSHAYEQYF. The chain recombines TRBV3-1 with TRBJ2-7; D gene ambiguous. V was pared by 3 bases and J by 4 bases, with 4 bases between. Germline values: CDR1 LGHDT, CDR2 YNNKEL (reference sequence). This CDR3 is built from 11 residues.

The chain links TRBV20-1 to TRBJ1-1; D not certain. V gave up 1 base and J gave up 6 bases, with 15 bases separating them. CDR3 length equals 14 residues. Germline CDR1 reads DFQATT; CDR2 reads SNEGSKA (reference sequence). The CDR3 nucleotides are TGCAGTGCTAGAGCGGTTCTAGGCACCTCTGAAGCTTTCTTT. Residues: CSARAVLGTSEAFF.

This clonotype has at least ten counts. This chain joins TRBV12-3 or TRBV12-4 and TRBJ2-1; weak D call: TRBD2 (5 bases). V gave up 6 bases and J gave up 8 bases, with 23 bases separating them. The CDR3 length is 16 residues. For the CDR3, the DNA is TGTGCCAGCAGCTTCTCGGTAGCGAGAGCAATAGATGAGCAGTTCTTC. As protein: CASSFSVARAIDEQFF.

There are many counts of this clonotype. This chain joins TRBV4-3 and TRBJ2-7; 11 nucleotides agree with TRBD1. Germline CDR1 reads LGHNA; CDR2 reads YSLEER. V shed 4 bases, J shed 8 bases, and the junction held 13 bases outside the gene matches. CDR3 length: 16 amino acids. Here the CDR3 DNA reads TGCGCCAGCAGCCCTACCCTTGGGACAGGGGGTATAAAGCAGTACTTC. Amino acid sequence: CASSPTLGTGGIKQYF.

At least ten counts were recorded for this clonotype. The chain employs TRBV20-1 and TRBJ1-5; 10 nucleotides line up with TRBD1. J lost 1 base, V lost 6 bases, and 6 bases had no gene match. The CDR3 has 15 amino acids. Per the germline V gene, CDR1 is DFQATT and CDR2 is SNEGSKA (reference sequence). As DNA, the CDR3 is TGCAGTGCAGACCCGGGACAGGGGAGCAATCAGCCCCAGCATTTT. This sequence encodes CSADPGQGSNQPQHF.

This clonotype has at least ten counts. The gene calls are TRBV29-1 and TRBJ2-7; tentatively, D is TRBD1 or TRBD2 (5 bases each). The CDR3 contains 15 residues. Between the trimmed V and J ends, which lost 0 bases and 2 bases, there was a span of 14 bases. Germline lookup yields CDR1 SQVTM and CDR2 ANQGSEA. Here the CDR3 reads CSVEEQSSRAYEQYF. The CDR3 bases are TGCAGCGTTGAAGAGCAGTCTAGCAGGGCCTACGAGCAGTACTTC.

V gene TRBV5-1 combines with J gene TRBJ2-7, with 11 nucleotides matching TRBD2. The germline CDR1 and CDR2 sequences are SGHRS and YFSETQ. CDR3 length: 16 amino acids. V shed 0 bases, J shed 0 bases, and the junction held 2 bases outside the gene matches. In nucleotides, the CDR3 is TGCGCCAGCAGCTTGGTGGGACTAGCGGACTCCTACGAGCAGTACTTC. Translating it yields CASSLVGLADSYEQYF.

This clonotype was seen more than once but under ten times. V and J are TRBV7-8 and TRBJ2-7; D unclear. CDR1 is SGHVS and CDR2 is FQNEAQ in the germline V gene. V lost 5 bases and J 0 bases, leaving 14 bases between the germline ends. The CDR3 spans 15 residues. The CDR3 sequence: CASSPPYPYSYEQYF. CDR3 coding DNA: TGTGCCAGCAGCCCCCCCTATCCCTACTCCTACGAGCAGTACTTC.

This clonotype was observed at least ten times. The rearrangement links TRBV28 to TRBJ2-7; 7 bases align to TRBD1. Trimming at V came to 3 bases and at J to 2 bases, leaving 10 bases not matched to a gene. The CDR3 extends over 16 amino acids. Germline V gene lookup returns CDR1 MDHEN and CDR2 SYDVKM. The CDR3 coding sequence is TGTGCCAGCAGTTTGAATATGAGACAGGGCACCTACGAGCAGTACTTC. Translated, it gives CASSLNMRQGTYEQYF. Combining the CDR3 with reference TRBV28 and TRBJ2-7 gives the whole variable domain DVKVTQSSRYLVKRTGEKVFLECVQDMDHENMFWYRQDPGLGLRLIYFSYDVKMKEKGDIPEGYSVSREKKERFSLILESASTNQTSMYLCASSLNMRQGTYEQYFGPGTRLTVT.

This clonotype has only a few counts. This chain uses TRBV6-1 with TRBJ2-3, with unresolved D. CDR3 length equals 13 residues. In germline, CDR1 is MNHNS, CDR2 SASEGT. Trimming took off 5 bases at V and 2 bases at J, with 8 bases between the two ends. CDR3 bases: TGTGCCAGCAGTCTTCGAAACACAGATACGCAGTATTTT. Its protein is CASSLRNTDTQYF.

This chain uses TRBV24-1 with TRBJ2-1, with 12 bases identical to TRBD2. V shed 3 bases, J shed 6 bases, and the junction held 5 bases outside the gene matches. Germline CDR1 and CDR2: KGHDR and SFDVKD. The CDR3 consists of 16 residues. The CDR3 sequence is CATSDLAGGKPNEQFF. In nucleotides, the CDR3 is TGTGCCACCAGTGATCTAGCGGGAGGGAAGCCCAATGAGCAGTTCTTC.

This clonotype was found a few times. The rearrangement links TRBV5-1 to TRBJ2-5; D uncertain. CDR1 is SGHRS, CDR2 YFSETQ, per germline. V was trimmed by 0 bases and J by 5 bases, leaving 8 bases between them. The CDR3 runs 13 residues. The CDR3 region is CASSLVYPETQYF. The CDR3 DNA sequence: TGCGCCAGCAGCTTGGTTTACCCGGAGACCCAGTACTTC.

This clonotype was detected ten times or more. The chain combines TRBV20-1 with TRBJ2-7; 8 bases match TRBD2. V gave up 6 bases and J gave up 4 bases; unmatched junction bases: 5. The CDR3 covers 12 residues. Germline V lookup: CDR1 DFQATT, CDR2 SNEGSKA (reference sequence). The CDR3 spells CSAWTSSYEQYF. The CDR3 bases are TGCAGTGCCTGGACTAGCTCGTACGAGCAGTACTTC.

This clonotype was seen at least ten times. The chain uses TRBV28 and TRBJ2-7; 8 bases are shared with TRBD2. The V segment lost 5 bases and the J segment 6 bases; nucleotides outside the gene matches: 3. Germline CDR1 reads MDHEN; CDR2 reads SYDVKM. This CDR3 is 12 amino acids long. CDR3 nucleotide sequence: TGTGCCAGCAGTCCCCGGGGGGGCGAGCAGTACTTC. As protein: CASSPRGGEQYF.

This clonotype has only a few counts. V is TRBV7-3 and J is TRBJ2-7; 15 bases fit TRBD2. Trimming cost V 1 base and J 4 bases; bases outside gene matches: 17. CDR3 size: 21 residues. The germline V gene encodes CDR1 SGHTA and CDR2 FQGTGA. CDR3 in DNA: TGTGCCAGCAGCTTAATGCGGACGGGACTAGCGGGAGGTTTAGTAGGGTACGAGCAGTACTTC. This translates into CASSLMRTGLAGGLVGYEQYF.

This clonotype has just a few counts. The V call is TRBV11-3, the J call TRBJ2-7, with D tentatively TRBD1 (5 bases). The CDR3 totals 15 residues. CDR1 and CDR2 (germline): SGHNT, YENEEA. V dropped 1 base and J dropped 9 bases, with 19 bases sitting between them. The CDR3 sequence: CASSLGVGEPRAQYF. For the CDR3, the DNA is TGTGCCAGCAGCTTAGGGGTAGGGGAACCACGAGCGCAGTACTTC.

This clonotype was observed a handful of times. The CDR3 sequence: CASTLAGAWNEQFF. In DNA form, the CDR3 reads TGTGCCAGCACCCTAGCGGGAGCGTGGAATGAGCAGTTCTTC. V and J are TRBV7-9 and TRBJ2-1, with 10 bases matching TRBD2. Germline V gene lookup returns CDR1 SEHNR and CDR2 FQNEAQ (reference sequence). J lost 7 bases, V lost 7 bases, and 7 bases had no gene match. This CDR3 comprises 14 residues.

Only a few counts were recorded for this clonotype. V usage is TRBV28 and J usage is TRBJ2-1; 10 nucleotides line up with TRBD2. Germline trimming cut 3 bases from V and 0 bases from J; bases unmatched to any gene: 14. The CDR3 covers 20 residues. Germline CDR1 MDHEN, CDR2 SYDVKM. The CDR3 nucleotides are TGTGCCAGCAGTTTTCGACTTCAGGGAGCGGGAGGGCGCTCCTACAATGAGCAGTTCTTC. It yields the protein CASSFRLQGAGGRSYNEQFF.

The V call is TRBV29-1, the J call TRBJ2-4; D ambiguous. CDR3 length: 11 residues. V was pared by 7 bases and J by 7 bases, with 11 bases between. Looked up from germline, CDR1 is SQVTM and CDR2 is ANQGSEA. The chain's CDR3 is CSGRIWNIQYF. The CDR3 DNA reads TGCAGCGGACGGATCTGGAACATTCAGTACTTC.

This clonotype was found many times. The rearrangement joins TRBV10-3 to TRBJ2-1; D is ambiguous. Per the germline V gene, CDR1 is ENHRY and CDR2 is SYGVKD. The V gene lost 7 bases and the J gene lost 6 bases, with 13 bases spanning the gap. The CDR3 runs to 13 residues. For the CDR3, the DNA is TGTGCCATCATCCCCGACTCCAGCAATGAGCAGTTCTTC. The encoded protein is CAIIPDSSNEQFF.

This clonotype was observed a few times. The chain has TRBV7-3 and TRBJ2-1, with TRBD2 identical over 7 bases. In germline, CDR1 is SGHTA, CDR2 FQGTGA. The CDR3 is 14 residues long. Trimming cost V 5 bases and J 6 bases; bases outside gene matches: 7. The chain's CDR3 is CASSRGVVGNEQFF. The CDR3 region has the DNA TGTGCCAGCAGCCGGGGGGTCGTCGGCAATGAGCAGTTCTTC.